The 3 T cell receptor beta chains reported below all come from one sample, sequenced in a study of beta chain features in type 1 diabetes. Since all of the isolated RNA was reverse transcribed, expressed TCRB transcripts were what got sequenced. Libraries were prepared by immunoSEQ multiplex PCR; TCRdb keeps only in-frame clonotypes and omits some of them. The sample has some 350,000 clones, 9.6% seen once. Overall study results and limits: All four CD4+ subsets of Type 1 diabetes patients contained TCRB CDR3s that were moderately but significantly shorter.

These TCRs' antigens remain unknown. Material for sequencing was central memory CD4+ T cells from blood. The origin of the receptors is a man aged 25-45 years with type 1 diabetes.

In this sample, this clone turned up a few times. V is TRBV30 and J is TRBJ2-7, with TRBD2 matching 10 bases. CDR3 length: 14 residues. V shed 5 bases and J 1 base; nucleotides not matched to a gene: 5. Germline CDR1 is GTSNPN and CDR2 is SVGIG (reference sequence). The CDR3 region has the DNA TGTGCCTGGGACAGGACTAGCGGTTCCTACGAGCAGTACTTC. This gives the protein CAWDRTSGSYEQYF.

Remarks on this clone: Mismatch with germline at one junction end may stem from a read error. The chain employs TRBV10-3 and TRBJ2-3; 8 positions agree with TRBD2. The CDR3 loop spans 14 amino acids. Per the germline V gene, CDR1 is ENHRY and CDR2 is SYGVKD. CDR3 DNA: TGTGCCAGCAGTGAGCGGGGGACCACAGATACGCAGTATTTT. It is translated as CASSERGTTDTQYF.

As to this clone: This could be a read error, since a much larger clone is one nucleotide away. The rearrangement uses TRBV4-2 and TRBJ2-2; a weak D match, TRBD1 (5 bases). Germline values: CDR1 LGHNA, CDR2 YNFKEQ. The CDR3 is 15 amino acids. V was clipped by 1 base and J by 6 bases, with 12 bases between them. CDR3 region: CASSQVSREAGELFF. In DNA, the CDR3 is TGTGCCAGCAGCCAAGTATCCAGGGAAGCCGGGGAGCTGTTTTTT.